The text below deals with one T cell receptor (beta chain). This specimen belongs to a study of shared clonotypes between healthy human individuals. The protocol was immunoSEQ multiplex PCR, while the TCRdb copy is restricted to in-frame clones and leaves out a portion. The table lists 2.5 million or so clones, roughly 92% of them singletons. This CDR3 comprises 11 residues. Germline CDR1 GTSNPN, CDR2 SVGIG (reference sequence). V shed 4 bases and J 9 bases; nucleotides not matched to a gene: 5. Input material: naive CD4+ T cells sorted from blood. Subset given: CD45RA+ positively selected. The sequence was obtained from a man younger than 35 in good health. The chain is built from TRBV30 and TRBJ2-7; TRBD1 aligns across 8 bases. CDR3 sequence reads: CAWKDREGQYF. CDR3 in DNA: TGTGCCTGGAAGGACAGGGAAGGGCAGTACTTC. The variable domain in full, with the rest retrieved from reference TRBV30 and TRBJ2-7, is SQTIHQWPATLVQPVGSPLSLECTVEGTSNPNLYWYRQAAGRGLQLLFYSVGIGQISSEVPQNLSASRPQDRQFILSSKKLLLSDSGFYLCAWKDREGQYFGPGTRLTVT.